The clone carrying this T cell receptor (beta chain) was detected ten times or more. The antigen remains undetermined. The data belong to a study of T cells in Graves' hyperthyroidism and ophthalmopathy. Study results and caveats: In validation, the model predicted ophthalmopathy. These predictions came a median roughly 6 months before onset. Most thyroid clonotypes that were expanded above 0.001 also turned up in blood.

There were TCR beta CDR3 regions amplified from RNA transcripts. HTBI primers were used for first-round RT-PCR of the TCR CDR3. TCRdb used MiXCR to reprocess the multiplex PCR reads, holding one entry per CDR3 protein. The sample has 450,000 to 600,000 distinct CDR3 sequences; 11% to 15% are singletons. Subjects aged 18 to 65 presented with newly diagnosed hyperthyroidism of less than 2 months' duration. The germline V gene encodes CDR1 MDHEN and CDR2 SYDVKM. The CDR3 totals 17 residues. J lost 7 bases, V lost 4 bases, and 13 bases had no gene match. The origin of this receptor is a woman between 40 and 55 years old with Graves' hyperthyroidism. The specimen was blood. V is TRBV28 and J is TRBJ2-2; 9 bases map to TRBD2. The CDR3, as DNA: TGTGCCAGCAGTTCCCTCCTCCTAGCGGGACGAGACGGGGAGCTGTTTTTT. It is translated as CASSSLLLAGRDGELFF. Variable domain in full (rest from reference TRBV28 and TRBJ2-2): DVKVTQSSRYLVKRTGEKVFLECVQDMDHENMFWYRQDPGLGLRLIYFSYDVKMKEKGDIPEGYSVSREKKERFSLILESASTNQTSMYLCASSSLLLAGRDGELFFGEGSRLTVL.